One and the same sample provided the 23 T cell receptor beta chains below, sequenced in a study of shared clonotypes between healthy human individuals. Method: immunoSEQ multiplex PCR; TCRdb's copy keeps in-frame clones and lacks some. There are some 2,000,000 clones in the sample; roughly 95% occur only once, and more than 0.95% lies in the top ten. In the naive CD8 group, cells lacked CD45RO and were positively selected for CCR7, so terminally differentiated effector memory CD45RA+ cells were left out. The sequenced material came from naive CD8+ T cells sorted from blood. The receptors derive from a man aged 18 to 30 in good health.

The chain employs TRBV2 and TRBJ1-2; possible D gene TRBD1, 6 bases. Germline CDR1 and CDR2: SNHLY and FYNNEI. Trimming cost V 2 bases and J 4 bases, with 14 bases left between them. The CDR3 length is 15 residues. CDR3 DNA sequence: TGTGCCAGCAGTGAACGGGGGGCAGGGACCTATGGCTACACCTTC. It translates to CASSERGAGTYGYTF.

This chain connects TRBV7-9 to TRBJ1-5; the D gene is possibly TRBD1 (6 bases). V was trimmed by 5 bases and J by 4 bases, leaving 12 bases between them. Germline V gene lookup returns CDR1 SEHNR and CDR2 FQNEAQ (reference sequence). The CDR3 has 14 residues. CDR3 nucleotides: TGTGCCAGCAGCGATGGAGGGACAAATCAGCCCCAGCATTTT. This translates into CASSDGGTNQPQHF.

The V and J genes are TRBV27 and TRBJ1-2; D remains unclear. Germline V lookup: CDR1 MNHEY, CDR2 SMNVEV (reference sequence). The CDR3 runs to 13 residues. The ends were cut back, 6 bases at V and 5 bases at J, with 13 bases in the middle. The CDR3 bases are TGTGCCAGCAGCCCTGCGGTCGGGTATGGCTACACCTTC. Translating gives CASSPAVGYGYTF.

As concerns this clone: This specimen includes other DNA sequences encoding the same CDR3. The V and J genes are TRBV30 and TRBJ1-4; no reliable D call. The CDR3 sequence is 11 residues long. The V gene lost 0 bases and the J gene lost 7 bases, with 3 bases spanning the gap. In germline, CDR1 is GTSNPN, CDR2 SVGIG (reference sequence). The CDR3 nucleotides read TGTGCCTGGAGTGTGGTTGAAAAACTGTTTTTT. This gives the protein CAWSVVEKLFF.

This clone was counted ten times or more. This sequence joins TRBV5-1 and TRBJ1-4, with a possible D match to TRBD1 (5 bases). CDR3 length equals 18 residues. Looked up from germline, CDR1 is SGHRS and CDR2 is YFSETQ. V lost 4 bases and J lost 0, with 19 bases in between. The CDR3 here is CASSLVGIDSATNEKLFF. The CDR3 DNA sequence: TGCGCCAGCAGCCTGGTGGGAATCGACAGTGCAACTAATGAAAAACTGTTTTTT.

The chain uses TRBV2 and TRBJ2-5; 8 bases align to TRBD2. The CDR3 length is 15 residues. Germline assignment: CDR1 SNHLY and CDR2 FYNNEI. Trimming at V came to 5 bases and at J to 3 bases, leaving 8 bases not matched to a gene. CDR3 residues: CASSQVPAGEETQYF. CDR3 coding DNA: TGTGCCAGCAGTCAGGTCCCAGCGGGGGAAGAGACCCAGTACTTC.

This chain joins TRBV5-6 and TRBJ1-2; TRBD1 aligns across 8 bases. CDR3 length: 14 residues. V gave up 3 bases and J gave up 5 bases; unmatched junction bases: 6. CDR1 is SGHDT and CDR2 is YYEEEE in the germline V gene. The CDR3 DNA reads as TGTGCCAGCAGCTGGCAGGGGGCCCCATATGGCTACACCTTC. Translated: CASSWQGAPYGYTF.

The gene calls are TRBV30 and TRBJ2-2; no clear D. Germline CDR1 is GTSNPN and CDR2 is SVGIG (reference sequence). V was clipped by 5 bases and J by 6 bases, with 10 bases between them. The CDR3 totals 12 residues. Here the CDR3 reads CAWDTVAGELFF. Written as DNA, the CDR3 is TGTGCCTGGGACACAGTGGCCGGGGAGCTGTTTTTT.

The V gene is TRBV5-8, the J gene TRBJ1-5, with D hard to call. Between the trimmed V and J ends, which lost 2 bases and 0 bases, there was a span of 9 bases. Germline values: CDR1 SGHTS, CDR2 YDEGEE. This CDR3 has 15 residues. The CDR3 nucleotides are TGTGCCAGCAGCTTCCCGGGAGATAGCAATCAGCCCCAGCATTTT. Encoded protein: CASSFPGDSNQPQHF. The full variable domain, with the rest looked up from reference TRBV5-8 and TRBJ1-5, is EAGVTQSPTHLIKTRGQQATLRCSPISGHTSVYWYQQALGLGLQFLLWYDEGEERNRGNFPPRFSGRQFPNYSSELNVNALELEDSALYLCASSFPGDSNQPQHFGDGTRLSIL.

The genes are TRBV19 and TRBJ2-1; unclear D gene. Germline V gene lookup returns CDR1 LNHDA and CDR2 SQIVND (reference sequence). Deletions cut 1 base from V and 5 bases from J, with 9 bases between. The CDR3 totals 14 residues. CDR3 sequence reads: CASSIVFTDNEQFF. CDR3 bases: TGTGCCAGTAGTATAGTGTTCACAGACAATGAGCAGTTCTTC. The whole variable domain, filled in from reference TRBV19 and TRBJ2-1, reads DGGITQSPKYLFRKEGQNVTLSCEQNLNHDAMYWYRQDPGQGLRLIYYSQIVNDFQKGDIAEGYSVSREKKESFPLTVTSAQKNPTAFYLCASSIVFTDNEQFFGPGTRLTVL.

V and J are TRBV13 and TRBJ1-3; D is ambiguous. This CDR3 contains 18 residues. CDR1 and CDR2 from the germline V gene are PRHDT and FYEKMQ (reference sequence). V was cut by 4 bases and J by 4 bases, with 23 bases left in between. CDR3 nucleotide sequence: TGTGCCAGCAGCTCCCCTTCGGAGGCGTCTCCGGGGGGAAACACCATATATTTT. This encodes CASSSPSEASPGGNTIYF. The entire variable domain, with the rest obtained from reference TRBV13 and TRBJ1-3, is as follows: AAGVIQSPRHLIKEKRETATLKCYPIPRHDTVYWYQQGPGQDPQFLISFYEKMQSDKGSIPDRFSAQQFSDYHSELNMSSLELGDSALYFCASSSPSEASPGGNTIYFGEGSWLTVV.

The sample holds one count of this clone. The CDR3 DNA reads as TGTGCCAGCAGCCTGGAGCGGGGCTCCTACGAGCAGTACTTC. Amino acid sequence: CASSLERGSYEQYF. V is TRBV11-2 and J is TRBJ2-7; 7 bases match TRBD2. Germline CDR1 SGHAT, CDR2 FQNNGV. V gave up 5 bases and J gave up 0 bases; unmatched junction bases: 4. The CDR3 covers 14 residues. Filled out from reference TRBV11-2 and TRBJ2-7, the complete variable domain reads EAGVAQSPRYKIIEKRQSVAFWCNPISGHATLYWYQQILGQGPKLLIQFQNNGVVDDSQLPKDRFSAERLKGVDSTLKIQPAKLEDSAVYLCASSLERGSYEQYFGPGTRLTVT.

This clone was recorded once. The chain employs TRBV27 and TRBJ2-1; D tentatively fits TRBD1 or TRBD2 (6 bases each). Trimming removed 6 bases from V and 12 bases from J, with 12 bases in between. This CDR3 comprises 11 residues. CDR1 MNHEY and CDR2 SMNVEV come from the germline V gene (reference sequence). Written as DNA, the CDR3 is TGTGCCAGCAGCCTCGGGGGCATGCAGTTCTTC. Translation: CASSLGGMQFF.

The V call is TRBV5-1, the J call TRBJ1-5; a weak D match, TRBD1 (6 bases). Germline V gives CDR1 SGHRS, CDR2 YFSETQ. V lost 6 bases to trimming and J lost 2 bases, with 18 bases between them. The CDR3 has 16 residues. CDR3 loop: CASTPQGGNCNQPQHF. For the CDR3, the DNA is TGCGCCAGCACCCCTCAAGGGGGAAATTGCAATCAGCCCCAGCATTTT.

J is TRBJ2-1 and V is TRBV6-5; D remains ambiguous. V lost 0 bases, J lost 0 bases, and 9 bases lay in between. This CDR3 is built from 16 residues. Germline lookup yields CDR1 MNHEY and CDR2 SVGAGI. CDR3 loop: CASSYSLPYSYNEQFF. The CDR3 region has the DNA TGTGCCAGCAGTTACTCCCTACCCTACTCCTACAATGAGCAGTTCTTC.

The gene calls are TRBV11-2 and TRBJ1-1; 9 nucleotides match TRBD1. Per the germline V gene, CDR1 is SGHAT and CDR2 is FQNNGV. There are 16 residues in the CDR3. Germline trimming cut 5 bases from V and 4 bases from J; bases unmatched to any gene: 11. The CDR3 loop is CASSPWDREFATEAFF. The CDR3 DNA follows: TGTGCCAGCAGCCCTTGGGACAGGGAATTCGCCACTGAAGCTTTCTTT. The variable domain in full, completed from reference TRBV11-2 and TRBJ1-1, reads EAGVAQSPRYKIIEKRQSVAFWCNPISGHATLYWYQQILGQGPKLLIQFQNNGVVDDSQLPKDRFSAERLKGVDSTLKIQPAKLEDSAVYLCASSPWDREFATEAFFGQGTRLTVV.

J is TRBJ2-7 and V is TRBV4-3, with 12 bases matching TRBD2. Germline V CDR1 and CDR2: LGHNA, YSLEER. The CDR3 is 15 residues long. V lost 5 bases and J lost 1; bases outside the gene matches: 3. DNA of the CDR3: TGCGCCAGCAGCTTTGGACTAGCGGGGTCCTACGAGCAGTACTTC. This sequence encodes CASSFGLAGSYEQYF.

This rearrangement joins TRBV5-6 to TRBJ2-7, with TRBD2 as a possible D gene (6 bases). Germline CDR1 and CDR2: SGHDT and YYEEEE. The ends were cut back, 4 bases at V and 0 bases at J, with 14 bases in the middle. The CDR3 totals 15 residues. CDR3 sequence: CASSPAGGSSYEQYF. CDR3 DNA sequence: TGTGCCAGCAGCCCGGCTGGGGGGAGCTCCTACGAGCAGTACTTC.

Concerning this clone itself: The same CDR3 is also encoded by other DNA sequences in this sample. The rearrangement uses TRBV5-6 and TRBJ1-2; 9 bases match TRBD1. In germline, CDR1 is SGHDT, CDR2 YYEEEE. V lost 0 bases to trimming and J lost 5 bases; unmatched junction nucleotides: 2. The CDR3 is 14 residues long. CDR3 sequence: CASSLEGTGYGYTF. CDR3 nucleotide sequence: TGTGCCAGCAGCTTGGAGGGGACAGGGTATGGCTACACCTTC.

The chain has TRBV7-9 and TRBJ1-2, with 9 bases lining up with TRBD1. Germline V gene data show CDR1 as SEHNR and CDR2 as FQNEAQ (reference sequence). CDR3 length: 16 residues. Losses at the gene ends were 5 bases for V and 5 bases for J; bases not matched to a gene: 12. CDR3 amino acids: CASSPTGQGKLYGYTF. The CDR3 DNA is TGTGCCAGCAGCCCCACTGGACAGGGGAAACTTTATGGCTACACCTTC.

This clone was recorded once. The V and J genes are TRBV4-1 and TRBJ1-3, with unresolved D. The germline gives CDR1 MGHRA, CDR2 YSYEKL. This CDR3 has 14 residues. Trimming pared 1 base from V and 8 bases from J, leaving 12 bases between. Here the CDR3 reads CASSQGLVKDTIYF. The CDR3 nucleotides are TGCGCCAGCAGCCAAGGACTAGTTAAAGACACCATATATTTT.

In this sample, this clone turned up once. The V call is TRBV18, the J call TRBJ2-3; D is uncertain. CDR1 and CDR2 (germline): KGHSH, LQKENI. The CDR3 covers 15 residues. Trimming pared 5 bases from V and 0 bases from J, leaving 12 bases between. The CDR3, as DNA: TGTGCCAGCTCATCCCCTGTGACTAGCACAGATACGCAGTATTTT. It translates to CASSSPVTSTDTQYF.

The chain couples TRBV28 to TRBJ2-1; 11 bases match TRBD2. This CDR3 comprises 18 residues. V lost 7 bases and J lost 2; bases outside the gene matches: 13. Germline V gives CDR1 MDHEN, CDR2 SYDVKM. The CDR3 reads CASTPGGTTSGTYNEQFF. The CDR3 nucleotides are TGTGCCAGCACCCCGGGGGGCACGACTAGCGGGACCTACAATGAGCAGTTCTTC.